The clone carrying this T cell receptor (beta chain) appeared a few times. Its antigen is currently unknown. This table comes from immunoSEQ multiplex PCR, and its TCRdb copy is limited to in-frame clones, with some not included. The sample contains around 4,900 clones, more than 55% of which appear only once. The data stem from a study of CD39 and CD103 CD8 tumor-infiltrating T cells. V lost 5 bases to trimming and J lost 3 bases, with 2 bases between them. Germline CDR1 reads SGHAT; CDR2 reads FQNNGV. The CDR3 is made up of 10 amino acids. Patients were not receiving any therapy when their samples were collected. Memory CD8 T cells were sorted as CD8+CD4-CD45RA-, any CCR7 status. Broader study findings: Top 30 DP CD8 TIL clonotypes covered about 50-90% of repertoire.

This chain joins TRBV11-2 and TRBJ2-7; D is uncertain. The clonotype comes from a human donor with head and neck squamous cell carcinoma. Sequencing input: CD8+ T cells sorted from blood. Regarding subset: total memory CD8 T cells (CD45RA-CCR7+/-) from blood or uninvolved lymph node. The CDR3: CASSHYEQYF. CDR3 bases: TGTGCCAGCAGCCACTACGAGCAGTACTTC.